A selection of T cell receptor beta chains follows, all from one sample in a study of identical twins. TCRdb independently ran MiXCR on the 5' RACE reads; one entry per CDR3 protein. The sample includes 650,000 to 750,000 distinct CDR3 sequences, about 20% of them seen just once. These data were likewise used in another study, on T cells expressing NK-cell markers.

The sample consisted of PBMCs. The receptors derive from a woman aged 18-30 years in good health. Each CDR3 is given with its conserved first and last residue. D genes are given only for firm matches.

V gene	J gene	D gene	CDR3 protein
TRBV2	TRBJ1-1	-	CTSTLTAFTEAFF
TRBV9	TRBJ2-5	-	CASTRGVGETQYF
TRBV20-1	TRBJ1-4	-	CSASIGEKLFF
TRBV4-3	TRBJ2-1	TRBD2	CASSQDSSGRPGSYNEQFF
TRBV20-1	TRBJ2-1	-	CSAIKVDEQFF
TRBV6-2/TRBV6-3	TRBJ2-4	-	CASNRALAKNIQYF
TRBV24-1	TRBJ2-1	-	CATSDSGDEQFF
TRBV5-1	TRBJ1-1	-	CASSLEGTVNTEAFF
TRBV11-2	TRBJ2-1	TRBD1	CASSFRTGGLVNEQFF
TRBV12-3/TRBV12-4	TRBJ2-1	-	CASSPLYAGTLSYNEQFF
TRBV20-1	TRBJ2-4	-	CSASGAKAKNIQYF
TRBV13	TRBJ2-1	TRBD2	CASSLAAAYNEQFF
TRBV12-3/TRBV12-4	TRBJ2-7	-	CASREQGDYEQYF
TRBV18	TRBJ2-7	-	CASSPRVDPYEQYF
TRBV18	TRBJ2-2	TRBD1	CASSPRGTGNNGELFF
TRBV20-1	TRBJ2-1	-	CSAQGQLGEQFF
TRBV7-2	TRBJ2-1	TRBD2	CASSLGASGRTNEQFF
TRBV9	TRBJ2-7	-	CASSPSGIGEQYF
TRBV5-1	TRBJ2-7	TRBD2	CASSRGLAEGEQYF
TRBV9	TRBJ2-1	-	CASSVVSRRVNEQFF
TRBV12-3/TRBV12-4	TRBJ1-4	TRBD1	CASNPTGEVEKLFF
TRBV20-1	TRBJ2-3	TRBD2	CSAIPAGRGSTDTQYF
TRBV5-1	TRBJ2-5	-	CASSLVWQETQYF
TRBV20-1	TRBJ2-1	-	CSARGGSGSYNEQFF
TRBV7-2	TRBJ2-3	TRBD2	CASSRLAGVSDTQYF
TRBV20-1	TRBJ2-1	TRBD1	CSAWRQGSYNEQFF